Described below is a single T cell receptor (beta chain) sequence and its context. This record belongs to a study of OX40 agonist ivuxolimab in advanced cancers. Across the study: Patients with prior anti-PD-1, anti-PD-L1 or anti-CTLA-4 therapy were eligible; 40% had some.

This CDR3 has 11 residues. The germline CDR1 and CDR2 sequences are MNHNS and SASEGT. Trimming took off 1 base at V and 13 bases at J, with 8 bases between the two ends. Repertoires were generated with immunoSEQ multiplex PCR, while TCRdb's copy carries only in-frame clones and drops some. The table includes roughly 28,000 clones, roughly 90% detected once. This material consisted of CD4+ or CD8+ T cells sorted from blood, taken in a trial of the OX40 agonist ivuxolimab. V gene TRBV6-1 combines with J gene TRBJ2-1; maybe TRBD2 (5 bases). This sequence was found in an adult with an advanced solid tumor such as melanoma, head and neck, liver or kidney cancer. The CDR3 loop reads CASSEVGLQFF. CDR3 in DNA: TGTGCCAGCAGTGAAGTCGGACTTCAGTTCTTC.